This T cell receptor (beta chain) was sequenced in a study of T-cell memory formation after mild COVID-19. On the study more broadly: TCR clusters were largely donor specific.

About this clonotype itself: Its specificity is not known.

The TCR alpha and TCR beta cDNA libraries, bearing sample barcodes and UMIs, were generated by 5'RACE using constant-segment primers. In TCRdb, the 5' RACE reads were re-called with MiXCR into one record per CDR3 protein. This sample has just over 350,000 distinct CDR3 sequences; around 14% occur once, and the top ten carry roughly 22%. Whole-study findings and limits: In second-wave clones peaking day 37, SARS-CoV-2 specificity remained unconfirmed. Clones that got smaller from day 15 to 85 had even CD4/CD8, while clones growing later tipped toward CD4+.

Trimming cost V 5 bases and J 2 bases; bases outside gene matches: 16. The CDR3 consists of 19 residues. The clonotype was recovered from a man between 18 and 29 years old who had mild COVID-19 (a few samples of this study predate the infection). Cell type and time point are not known. The source material was PBMCs or a T cell subset sorted from them (not recorded which). The V call is TRBV12-3 or TRBV12-4, the J call TRBJ2-2, with 8 bases matching TRBD1. The CDR3, as DNA: TGTGCCAGCAGTCCAGTCGGTTCTTTTGGGACAGGCAACACCGGGGAGCTGTTTTTT. As protein: CASSPVGSFGTGNTGELFF.